This T cell receptor (beta chain) stems from a study of T cell changes during pregnancy in multiple sclerosis. Generated by immunoSEQ multiplex PCR, the TCRdb table keeps only in-frame clones and is missing some. In the table there are about 41,000 clones, roughly nine tenths of which are singletons. Germline-derived CDR1 and CDR2 are SGHRS and YFSETQ. The CDR3 covers 16 residues. Germline trimming cut 4 bases from V and 6 bases from J; bases unmatched to any gene: 8. The chain uses TRBV5-1 and TRBJ2-1; 12 bases line up with TRBD2. The starting material was CD4+ T cells from peripheral blood mononuclear cells, obtained in the first trimester of pregnancy. This clonotype originated in a female donor with multiple sclerosis, enrolled in a pregnancy study. CDR3 DNA sequence: TGCGCCAGCAGCCCTCTAGCGGGAGGGCCTGGCAATGAGCAGTTCTTC. This sequence encodes CASSPLAGGPGNEQFF.